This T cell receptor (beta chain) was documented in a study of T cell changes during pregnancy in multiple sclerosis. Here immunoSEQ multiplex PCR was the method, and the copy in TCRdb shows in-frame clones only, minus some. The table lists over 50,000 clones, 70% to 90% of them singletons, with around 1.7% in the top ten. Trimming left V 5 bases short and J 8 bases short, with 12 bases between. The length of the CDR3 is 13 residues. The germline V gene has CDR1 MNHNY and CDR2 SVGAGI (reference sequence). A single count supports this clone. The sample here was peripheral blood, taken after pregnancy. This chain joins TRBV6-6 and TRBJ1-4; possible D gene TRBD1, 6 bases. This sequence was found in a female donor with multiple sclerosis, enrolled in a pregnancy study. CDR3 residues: CASSQGWGEKLFF. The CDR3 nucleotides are TGTGCCAGCAGTCAGGGGTGGGGGGAAAAACTGTTTTTT.